The 32 T cell receptor beta chains reported below all come from one sample, sequenced in a study of T cells after yellow fever vaccination (dated by TCRdb to between 2018 and 2020). Receptors were amplified or captured by 5' RACE. Instrument on record: Illumina NovaSeq 6000. TCRdb redid the processing of the public reads, applying fastp at Q25 and MiXCR, and retained in-frame beta chains. Duplicate CDR3 protein sequences are folded into a single record with the most common DNA and genes. Counted in this sample were 280,000 or so distinct CDR3 sequences; approximately 8% of them appeared once. The top ten hold 3% to 3.5% of the sample. In the paper's terms, the treatment or condition label means: live attenuated yellow fever vaccine strain. The sample was CD4+ T cells sorted from PBMCs, taken 5 days after the yellow fever booster vaccination. The receptors stem from a man between 18 and 29 years old who received the YFV17D yellow fever vaccine.

In DNA, the CDR3 is TGTGCCAGCAGCCAAAGACAGGGGCCGGGCACCGGGGAGCTGTTTTTT. Translation gives CASSQRQGPGTGELFF. The chain links TRBV4-2 to TRBJ2-2, with 8 bases fitting TRBD1. J gave up 4 bases and V 2 bases, and 6 bases lay outside the gene matches. CDR1 LGHNA and CDR2 YNFKEQ come from the germline V gene. The CDR3 extends over 16 amino acids.

Only a few counts were recorded for this clonotype. The chain links TRBV5-1 to TRBJ2-1; 7 bases fit TRBD2. This CDR3 has 17 amino acids. V was pared by 0 bases and J by 0 bases, with 6 bases of the junction left unmatched. Germline lookup yields CDR1 SGHRS and CDR2 YFSETQ. The CDR3 bases are TGCGCCAGCAGCTTGGCTCGGCGGGGGTCCTCCTACAATGAGCAGTTCTTC. This codes for CASSLARRGSSYNEQFF.

This clonotype was picked up many times. V is TRBV20-1 and J is TRBJ2-5; 7 bases fit TRBD1. Germline V gene sequence: CDR1 DFQATT, CDR2 SNEGSKA (reference sequence). The trim removed 1 base at V and 4 bases at J, leaving 6 bases unmatched. The CDR3 extends over 14 amino acids. The CDR3 nucleotides read TGCAGTGCTAGAGGCCGGACAGGATTAGAGACCCAGTACTTC. Its translation is CSARGRTGLETQYF.

The V call is TRBV12-3 or TRBV12-4, the J call TRBJ2-7, with a weak D call TRBD1 (5 bases). The CDR3 covers 13 residues. Deletions cut 4 bases from V and 5 bases from J, with 12 bases between. This CDR3 reads CASSWRQFHEQYF. CDR3 coding DNA: TGTGCCAGCAGTTGGCGACAGTTCCACGAGCAGTACTTC.

This chain links TRBV6-1 with TRBJ1-1, with TRBD1 matching 7 bases. The length of the CDR3 is 13 residues. The germline V gene has CDR1 MNHNS and CDR2 SASEGT. Unmatched junction bases numbered 2, after V lost 4 bases and J lost 3 bases. The CDR3 bases are TGTGCCAGCAGTGCCACAGGGGACACTGAAGCTTTCTTT. Translating it yields CASSATGDTEAFF.

This clonotype appeared many times. The rearrangement joins TRBV7-3 to TRBJ2-3, with TRBD2 matching 8 bases. The CDR3 has 18 residues. Per germline, CDR1 SGHTA and CDR2 FQGTGA. V lost 5 bases to trimming and J lost 1 base; unmatched junction nucleotides: 14. CDR3 nucleotides: TGTGCCAGCAGCCGAATAGGGAGCGGGGGATCGGGCACAGATACGCAGTATTTT. Its translation: CASSRIGSGGSGTDTQYF.

The chain recombines TRBV5-1 with TRBJ1-6; the D gene is possibly TRBD1 (5 bases). Germline CDR1 reads SGHRS; CDR2 reads YFSETQ. Trimming took 0 bases from V and 10 from J, leaving 14 bases between them. The CDR3 extends over 15 amino acids. CDR3 DNA sequence: TGCGCCAGCAGCTTGGATGCGGGAGGGACCTCACCCCTCCACTTT. Amino acid sequence: CASSLDAGGTSPLHF. Based on the CDR3 plus reference TRBV5-1 and TRBJ1-6, the full variable domain is KAGVTQTPRYLIKTRGQQVTLSCSPISGHRSVSWYQQTPGQGLQFLFEYFSETQRNKGNFPGRFSGRQFSNSRSEMNVSTLELGDSALYLCASSLDAGGTSPLHFGNGTRLTVT.

In its sample, this clonotype was seen a few times. This sequence joins TRBV24-1 and TRBJ2-7; 11 nucleotides agree with TRBD1. CDR1 and CDR2 from the germline V gene are KGHDR and SFDVKD. The CDR3 runs to 13 residues. V gave up 6 bases and J gave up 7 bases; unmatched junction bases: 4. CDR3 sequence: CATSTGTGGEQYF. CDR3 in DNA: TGTGCCACCAGTACCGGGACAGGGGGAGAGCAGTACTTC.

This chain joins TRBV4-2 and TRBJ1-5; D unresolved. Germline CDR1 is LGHNA and CDR2 is YNFKEQ. The germline V and J ends were trimmed by 3 bases and 0 bases, with 9 bases remaining between them. The CDR3 spans 15 residues. The CDR3 reads CASSHGRYSNQPQHF. The CDR3 DNA reads as TGTGCCAGCAGCCATGGACGGTATAGCAATCAGCCCCAGCATTTT.

This clonotype was seen repeatedly, ten times or more. The chain combines TRBV11-1 with TRBJ2-3, with TRBD2 as a possible D gene (5 bases). Per the germline V gene, CDR1 is SGHAT and CDR2 is FQDESV (reference sequence). V lost 3 bases, J lost 2 bases, and 9 bases lay in between. There are 14 residues in the CDR3. CDR3 bases: TGTGCCAGCAGCTTCCTAGCCCTCACAGATACGCAGTATTTT. Protein product: CASSFLALTDTQYF.

This clonotype was found a few times. J is TRBJ2-7 and V is TRBV6-1; the D gene is possibly TRBD2 (6 bases). In germline, CDR1 is MNHNS, CDR2 SASEGT. This CDR3 comprises 14 residues. Trimming took 7 bases from V and 5 from J, leaving 18 bases between them. Here the CDR3 DNA reads TGTGCCAGCATGAGGCAGGGAGGTACCCACGAGCAGTACGTC. Translating it yields CASMRQGGTHEQYV.

This sequence joins TRBV6-6 and TRBJ1-5, with TRBD1 as a possible D gene (5 bases). Germline V gene data show CDR1 as MNHNY and CDR2 as SVGAGI (reference sequence). This CDR3 is built from 16 residues. Trimming cost V 0 bases and J 9 bases, with 18 bases left between them. CDR3 sequence: CASSYSRAGPLAPQHF. In DNA, the CDR3 is TGTGCCAGCAGTTACTCGAGGGCGGGACCCCTTGCGCCCCAGCATTTT.

This clonotype was counted between two and nine times. This chain uses TRBV6-2 or TRBV6-3 with TRBJ1-2, with D possibly TRBD1 on 6 matching bases. CDR3 length: 13 residues. V lost 2 bases and J 4 bases, leaving 8 bases between the germline ends. CDR1 is MNHEY and CDR2 is SVGEGT in the germline V gene. As DNA, the CDR3 is TGTGCCAGCAGTTACAGGGACATCTATGGCTACACCTTC. As protein: CASSYRDIYGYTF.

This clonotype was counted only a few times. This sequence may be a read error, since a much larger clone differs from it by one base. V and J are TRBV5-1 and TRBJ2-1; 8 positions agree with TRBD2. There are 15 residues in the CDR3. Trimming removed 2 bases from V and 8 bases from J; junction bases left unmatched: 9. Germline-derived CDR1 and CDR2 are SGHRS and YFSETQ. The CDR3 loop is CASSFPSGGLDEQFF. CDR3 in DNA: TGCGCCAGCAGCTTCCCCTCGGGGGGGCTAGATGAGCAGTTCTTC.

This clonotype showed up just a few times. The chain joins TRBV7-8 to TRBJ2-5; the D gene is possibly TRBD2 (6 bases). The CDR3 loop spans 13 amino acids. Germline-derived CDR1 and CDR2 are SGHVS and FQNEAQ. V lost 8 bases, J lost 4 bases, and 14 bases lay in between. The CDR3 sequence is CASLSWRGETQYF. CDR3 in DNA: TGTGCCAGCTTGAGTTGGCGGGGAGAGACCCAGTACTTC.

The CDR3 sequence: CASSFRQVEPQHF. In nucleotides, the CDR3 is TGTGCCAGCAGCTTTCGACAGGTTGAGCCCCAGCATTTT. V and J are TRBV5-6 and TRBJ1-5, with a tentative D call TRBD1 (6 bases). With 2 bases removed from V and 8 bases from J, the gap between germline ends came to 11 bases. The length of the CDR3 is 13 residues. CDR1 is SGHDT, CDR2 YYEEEE, per germline.

V gene TRBV24-1 combines with J gene TRBJ2-3; tentatively, D is TRBD1 or TRBD2 (5 bases each). The CDR3 is 17 residues long. Per the germline V gene, CDR1 is KGHDR and CDR2 is SFDVKD. V gave up 0 bases and J gave up 2 bases, with 14 bases separating them. CDR3 DNA sequence: TGTGCCACCAGTGATTTGTCTGAGGGGTCTTTCACAGATACGCAGTATTTT. The encoded protein is CATSDLSEGSFTDTQYF.

This clonotype was recorded a few times. The chain has TRBV20-1 and TRBJ2-3; 7 nucleotides agree with TRBD1. The CDR3 runs 13 residues. The V and J ends lost 1 base and 10 bases, in that order; junction bases with no gene match: 8. Germline V lookup: CDR1 DFQATT, CDR2 SNEGSKA (reference sequence). The CDR3 DNA is TGCAGTGCTAGAGGAGGGGGCCTCGCCCCGCAGTATTTT. Its protein product is CSARGGGLAPQYF.

This clonotype has ten or more counts. V is TRBV11-2 and J is TRBJ1-4; possibly TRBD1 for D (5 bases). CDR1 is SGHAT, CDR2 FQNNGV, per germline. The V gene lost 1 base and the J gene lost 4 bases, with 10 bases spanning the gap. The CDR3 contains 15 residues. The CDR3 DNA sequence: TGTGCCAGCAGCTTAGGCCGGGGGTATAATGAAAAACTGTTTTTT. This translates into CASSLGRGYNEKLFF.

The rearrangement links TRBV7-9 to TRBJ2-5; D unclear. The V end lost 3 bases, the J end lost 1 base, and 6 bases lay between the germline ends. The CDR3 covers 13 residues. The germline V gene has CDR1 SEHNR and CDR2 FQNEAQ (reference sequence). CDR3 in DNA: TGTGCCAGCAGCTTTCACAGCCAAGAGACCCAGTACTTC. Translation: CASSFHSQETQYF.

This clonotype has more than one count but fewer than ten. The chain carries TRBV6-2 or TRBV6-3 and TRBJ2-1, with 8 bases matching TRBD1. V lost 3 bases, J lost 6 bases, and 7 bases stayed unmatched. Germline CDR1 reads MNHEY; CDR2 reads SVGEGT. This CDR3 contains 15 residues. The CDR3, as DNA: TGTGCCAGCAGTTATTGGACAGGGCTTCCCAATGAGCAGTTCTTC. It codes for CASSYWTGLPNEQFF.

This clonotype has more than one count but fewer than ten. The chain uses TRBV28 and TRBJ1-6, with 12 bases lining up with TRBD1. The CDR3 covers 15 residues. The germline gives CDR1 MDHEN, CDR2 SYDVKM. V shed 8 bases and J 6 bases; nucleotides not matched to a gene: 5. CDR3 region: CASGGQGAGNSPLHF. CDR3 DNA: TGTGCCAGCGGGGGACAGGGGGCTGGTAATTCACCCCTCCACTTT. The entire variable domain, with the rest obtained from reference TRBV28 and TRBJ1-6, is as follows: DVKVTQSSRYLVKRTGEKVFLECVQDMDHENMFWYRQDPGLGLRLIYFSYDVKMKEKGDIPEGYSVSREKKERFSLILESASTNQTSMYLCASGGQGAGNSPLHFGNGTRLTVT.

This clonotype was seen many times. This chain connects TRBV7-2 to TRBJ1-6, with D unresolved. The CDR3 is 15 residues long. The germline CDR1 and CDR2 sequences are SGHTA and FQGNSA. V was shortened by 3 bases and J by 0 bases, with 6 bases between the two germline ends. CDR3 region: CASSFRRSYNSPLHF. CDR3 in DNA: TGTGCCAGCAGCTTTAGGCGCTCCTATAATTCACCCCTCCACTTT.

Ten or more counts support this clonotype. The CDR3 reads CASSQEFNLAKNIQYF. CDR3 nucleotide sequence: TGCGCCAGCAGCCAAGAATTTAACTTAGCCAAAAACATTCAGTACTTC. V and J are TRBV4-3 and TRBJ2-4; unclear D gene. V was shortened by 0 bases and J by 0 bases, with 9 bases between the two germline ends. The CDR3 contains 16 residues. Per germline, CDR1 LGHNA and CDR2 YSLEER.

In DNA, the CDR3 is TGTGCCAGCAGCCTCCGGGACAGAAAGACCCAGTACTTC. It is translated as CASSLRDRKTQYF. This chain joins TRBV5-6 and TRBJ2-5, with 7 bases that match TRBD1. Trimming took 4 bases from V and 6 from J; bases not matched to a gene: 6. The CDR3 has 13 amino acids. The V gene's germline CDR1 is SGHDT and CDR2 YYEEEE.

This clonotype turned up a few times. This chain uses TRBV30 with TRBJ1-4; D is perhaps TRBD1 (5 bases). CDR1 is GTSNPN, CDR2 SVGIG, per germline (reference sequence). CDR3 size: 15 residues. V was shortened by 3 bases and J by 10 bases, with 21 bases between the two germline ends. The CDR3 sequence is CAWSDTGALGGKLFF. DNA for the CDR3: TGTGCCTGGAGCGACACCGGGGCCCTCGGTGGAAAACTGTTTTTT.

The chain recombines TRBV6-2 or TRBV6-3 with TRBJ2-5, with D perhaps TRBD2 (5 bases). The CDR3 sequence is 14 residues long. V was cut by 5 bases and J by 2 bases, with 12 bases left in between. Germline V gene data show CDR1 as MNHEY and CDR2 as SVGEGT. CDR3 DNA: TGTGCCAGCAGTCCACGGACTCCTCAAGAGACCCAGTACTTC. Protein product: CASSPRTPQETQYF.

This clonotype was detected a few times. The rearrangement links TRBV6-6 to TRBJ2-5; tentatively, D is TRBD1 (5 bases). The CDR3 consists of 13 residues. The germline gives CDR1 MNHNY, CDR2 SVGAGI (reference sequence). V was cut by 5 bases and J by 3 bases, with 10 bases left in between. The CDR3 spells CASSRQLKETQYF. CDR3 DNA: TGTGCCAGCAGTCGACAGCTCAAAGAGACCCAGTACTTC.

V and J are TRBV5-4 and TRBJ2-5; 12 bases align to TRBD2. CDR1 is SGHNT and CDR2 is YYREEE in the germline V gene (reference sequence). Unmatched junction bases numbered 3, after V lost 4 bases and J lost 2 bases. This CDR3 spans 15 amino acids. CDR3 in amino acids: CASSQTSGGQETQYF. The CDR3 DNA reads TGTGCCAGCAGCCAGACTAGCGGGGGACAAGAGACCCAGTACTTC.

V is TRBV5-4 and J is TRBJ1-5, with a possible D match to TRBD1 (5 bases). Germline loops: CDR1 SGHNT, CDR2 YYREEE (reference sequence). V shed 4 bases and J shed 6 bases, with 11 bases lying between them. CDR3 length equals 13 residues. As DNA, the CDR3 is TGTGCCAGCAGCCAGGGAGTACGTCAGCCCCAGCATTTT. This gives the protein CASSQGVRQPQHF.

This clonotype was found a few times. V usage is TRBV30 and J usage is TRBJ1-2; D remains unclear. CDR3 length: 13 amino acids. Between the trimmed V and J ends, which lost 0 bases and 8 bases, there was a span of 13 bases. CDR1 is GTSNPN and CDR2 is SVGIG in the germline V gene (reference sequence). The CDR3 here is CAWSVRTPGGYTF. CDR3 nucleotides: TGTGCCTGGAGTGTACGCACCCCCGGGGGCTACACCTTC.

V usage is TRBV7-2 and J usage is TRBJ2-5; 7 bases align to TRBD1. This CDR3 is built from 14 residues. The J segment lost 0 bases and the V segment lost 5 bases, leaving 3 bases of the junction unmatched. Germline V CDR1 and CDR2: SGHTA, FQGNSA. Here the CDR3 reads CASSPDRNQETQYF. The CDR3 nucleotides are TGTGCCAGCAGCCCGGACAGGAACCAAGAGACCCAGTACTTC.